This is a list of T cell receptor beta chains from one sample in a study of shared clonotypes between healthy human individuals. The assay was immunoSEQ multiplex PCR, and TCRdb's table has in-frame clones only and misses some. The repertoire holds 2 million to 3 million clones, with around nine tenths as singletons. Sequenced input: naive CD4+ T cells sorted from blood. The receptors derive from a man younger than 35 in good health. The CDR3 runs from the conserved cysteine through the conserved F or W. Fields, in order: clone size, D gene, J gene, V gene, CDR3 DNA, CDR3 protein. The D gene is left open where the match is weak. Clone size is stated in some rows and not others, as once, few, many or a class when expanded.

>.|TRBD2|TRBJ2-7|TRBV25-1
TGTGCCAGTAGTGAGTTACGCGGGAGCTCCTACGAGCAGTACTTC
CASSELRGSSYEQYF
>once|TRBD1|TRBJ2-5|TRBV5-1
TGCGCCAGCAGCTTGAGGACAGGGCTGGGGGAAGAGACCCAGTACTTC
CASSLRTGLGEETQYF
>.|.|TRBJ2-5|TRBV5-4
TGTGCCAGCAGCCACCGGGACGCAGAGACCCAGTACTTC
CASSHRDAETQYF
>.|TRBD1|TRBJ2-7|TRBV5-8
TGTGCCAGCAGCTCCCGACAGGGGTCGTTCTACGAGCAGTACTTC
CASSSRQGSFYEQYF
>.|TRBD2|TRBJ2-3|TRBV5-6
TGTGCCAGCAGCCCTTTAGCGGGGGCCGGCACAGATACGCAGTATTTT
CASSPLAGAGTDTQYF
>few|.|TRBJ1-1|TRBV12-5
TGTGCTAGTGGTTTGGACACGGGGAACACTGAAGCTTTCTTT
CASGLDTGNTEAFF
>.|.|TRBJ1-5|TRBV10-1
TGCGCCAGCAGTAACAGTGTAGATCAGCCCCAGCATTTT
CASSNSVDQPQHF
>.|.|TRBJ1-5|TRBV4-2
TGTGCCAGCAGCCAAGATGGGCGGAATAGCAATCAGCCCCAGCATTTT
CASSQDGRNSNQPQHF
>.|.|TRBJ1-1|TRBV7-9
TGTGCCAGCACCTCAGCGCCTGAAGCTTTCTTT
CASTSAPEAFF
>.|TRBD2|TRBJ2-5|TRBV5-5
TGTGCCAGCAGCTTGAGGGACTACCTTCAAGAGACCCAGTACTTC
CASSLRDYLQETQYF
>few|.|TRBJ1-5|TRBV6-5
TGTGCCAGCAGTTACGCAACTAATCAGCCCCAGCATTTT
CASSYATNQPQHF
>.|.|TRBJ2-2|TRBV2
TGTGCCAGCAGCCCCTCGGGGGTGAACACCGGGGAGCTGTTTTTT
CASSPSGVNTGELFF
>.|TRBD1|TRBJ1-2|TRBV10-3
TGTGCCATCAGTAGACAGGGGGCGAGCTATGGCTACACCTTC
CAISRQGASYGYTF
>few|.|TRBJ1-2|TRBV30
TGTGCCTGGAGTGTATGGGGGACACGAGGCTACACCTTC
CAWSVWGTRGYTF
>.|TRBD2|TRBJ2-3|TRBV2
TGTGCCAGCAGAAGGACTAGCGGGGCCGCAGATACGCAGTATTTT
CASRRTSGAADTQYF
>.|.|TRBJ1-3|TRBV18
TGTGCCAGCTCCCTCGGACAGAGCTCTGGAAACACCATATATTTT
CASSLGQSSGNTIYF
>.|.|TRBJ1-5|TRBV7-2
TGTGCCAGCAGCTTACGGGTAACAGGAAATCAGCCCCAGCATTTT
CASSLRVTGNQPQHF
>.|TRBD1|TRBJ2-7|TRBV5-4
TGTGCCAGCAGCTTGGTAGGACAGGGGGGCCACGAGCAGTACTTC
CASSLVGQGGHEQYF
>.|TRBD2|TRBJ2-3|TRBV30
TGTGCCTGGAAAAGACTAGCGGGGGGGATAGATACGCAGTATTTT
CAWKRLAGGIDTQYF
>few|.|TRBJ2-7|TRBV5-1
TGCGCCAGCAGCTTGGGAGTCCTCTACGAGCAGTACTTC
CASSLGVLYEQYF
>.|.|TRBJ1-1|TRBV27
TGTGCCAGCAGTAACCCCCGGACGGGATTGAACACTGAAGCTTTCTTT
CASSNPRTGLNTEAFF
>.|TRBD1|TRBJ1-4|TRBV7-6
TGTGCCAGCAGCTTTAAGAGACAGGGGGCAACTAATGAAAAACTGTTTTTT
CASSFKRQGATNEKLFF
>.|.|TRBJ2-3|TRBV19
TGTGCCAGTAGTATAGGGCAGGGAGAGGGCACAGATACGCAGTATTTT
CASSIGQGEGTDTQYF
>.|.|TRBJ1-1|TRBV19
TGTGCCAGTAGTACGCTTGATCGGGCCGGAGCTTTCTTT
CASSTLDRAGAFF
>.|.|TRBJ1-2|TRBV6-5
TGTGCCAGCAGAAAATCAGGGGACTATGGCTACACCTTC
CASRKSGDYGYTF
>.|TRBD1|TRBJ1-6|TRBV20-1
TGCAGTGCCAGGGGGCTGCTCGCGCACTTT
CSARGLLAHF
>.|TRBD1|TRBJ1-1|TRBV6-5
TGTGCCAGCAGGTTCGACAGGGAATGGACTGAAGCTTTCTTT
CASRFDREWTEAFF
>.|.|TRBJ2-3|TRBV18
TGTGCCAGCTCACCCGGCGGAGATACGCAGTATTTT
CASSPGGDTQYF
>.|.|TRBJ2-6|TRBV7-9
TGTGCCAGCAGCTTAATCCTGGTCTACTCTGGGGCCAACGTCCTGACTTTC
CASSLILVYSGANVLTF
>.|TRBD2|TRBJ2-2|TRBV10-2
TGCGCCAGCAGTCATTTCTTTAGCGGGGGGGCCGACACCGGGGAGCTGTTTTTT
CASSHFFSGGADTGELFF
>few|TRBD2|TRBJ2-5|TRBV5-1
TGCGCCAGCAGCCCCGGGGGGCAAGAGACCCAGTACTTC
CASSPGGQETQYF
>.|.|TRBJ1-1|TRBV30
TGTGCCTGGGCTCGGGGGAACACTGAAGCTTTCTTT
CAWARGNTEAFF
>.|.|TRBJ2-7|TRBV6-1
TGTGCCAGCAGTGAAGCGCTACGGGGCCCGCGGGGTGAGCAGTACTTC
CASSEALRGPRGEQYF
>.|.|TRBJ1-1|TRBV27
TGTGCCAGCACTCTCCGGACAGTGAACACTGAAGCTTTCTTT
CASTLRTVNTEAFF
>.|TRBD2|TRBJ2-4|TRBV19
TGTGCCAGTAGTATAGGGCTAGCGGGAGAGGCCAAAAACATTCAGTACTTC
CASSIGLAGEAKNIQYF
>.|.|TRBJ2-5|TRBV30
TGTGCCTGGACGGGTTGGCGGCACCAAGAGACCCAGTACTTC
CAWTGWRHQETQYF
>.|TRBD1|TRBJ2-7|TRBV7-2
TGTGCCAGCAGCCGGACAGGGGGGTACGAGCAGTACTTC
CASSRTGGYEQYF
>.|TRBD2|TRBJ2-6|TRBV19
TGTGCCAGCCGACCGGGAGGGACTCAGGCCAACGTCCTGACTTTC
CASRPGGTQANVLTF
>.|.|TRBJ2-3|TRBV7-9
TGTGCCAGCAGCGTAGTTTGGGATACGCAGTATTTT
CASSVVWDTQYF
>.|TRBD2|TRBJ2-1|TRBV9
TGTGCCAGCAGCGTTTCAAGTGGTTCCCTAGCGGGCAATGAGCAGTTCTTC
CASSVSSGSLAGNEQFF
>.|TRBD1|TRBJ1-1|TRBV19
TGTGCCAGTCGGAACCCGGGACAGGGGTCCACTGAAGCTTTCTTT
CASRNPGQGSTEAFF
>.|.|TRBJ2-7|TRBV5-1
TGCGCCAGCAGCTTTGACATGAACTACGAGCAGTACTTC
CASSFDMNYEQYF
>.|.|TRBJ2-5|TRBV19
TGTGCCAGTAGTATGAGTAGTTTGGAGACCCAGTACTTC
CASSMSSLETQYF
>.|TRBD2|TRBJ2-5|TRBV2
TGTGCCAGCCAGGCCGGGCTAGCGGGGGGAGAGACCCAGTACTTC
CASQAGLAGGETQYF
>.|.|TRBJ1-1|TRBV11-2
TGTGCCAGCAGCTTGGGGGTAGGGACTGAAGCTTTCTTT
CASSLGVGTEAFF
>.|.|TRBJ2-7|TRBV7-9
TGTGCCAGCAGCTCGGACGTAGACGAGCAGTACTTC
CASSSDVDEQYF
>.|.|TRBJ1-3|TRBV6-1
TGTGCCAGCAGTCCGCGTGGGGGGAACGGAAACACCATATATTTT
CASSPRGGNGNTIYF
>.|TRBD2|TRBJ2-7|TRBV7-8
TGTGCCAGCAGCCCTTTATTAGCGGGAAAAAACGAGCAGTACTTC
CASSPLLAGKNEQYF
>.|TRBD2|TRBJ2-7|TRBV18
TGTGCCAGCTCACCCCCCGGGACTAGCGGGGGGACTTACGAGCAGTACTTC
CASSPPGTSGGTYEQYF
>.|TRBD1|TRBJ1-4|TRBV9
TGTGCCAGCAGCCCCGCGGGACAGGGTAGAATCGGTAGGGAAAAACTGTTTTTT
CASSPAGQGRIGREKLFF
>.|TRBD1|TRBJ2-3|TRBV19
TGTGCCAGTAGTATAGCTGACAGGGTGGCAGATACGCAGTATTTT
CASSIADRVADTQYF
>.|.|TRBJ2-2|TRBV9
TGTGCCAGCAGTAGGGAATTGAACACCGGGGAGCTGTTTTTT
CASSRELNTGELFF
>.|.|TRBJ2-7|TRBV6-1
TGTGCCAGCAGTGACCCAGGGGAAACCTACGAGCAGTACTTC
CASSDPGETYEQYF
>.|TRBD1|TRBJ1-2|TRBV6-5
TGTGCCAGCAGTTATTCGGACAGGGGGAACTATGGCTACACCTTC
CASSYSDRGNYGYTF